What follows is one TCR beta chain and its context. Antigen unknown. The data stem from a study of CD8+CD57+ T cells in acquired aplastic anemia. Findings of the study overall: Patients and controls shared 25 to 35 CD8+ CDR3 sequences, highly expressed in patients.

CDR3 and TCR beta VDJ profiling relied on a genomic DNA template. TCRdb fed the reads into MiXCR, producing one record per CDR3 protein. The sample has hundreds of thousands of distinct CDR3 sequences, roughly 50% seen once. By flow cytometry, patients selected for sequencing had shown an expansion of CD8+CD57+ cells. The diagnosis in all patients was severe acquired aplastic anemia. Blood sampling was performed on the patients, and none of them had received therapy by then. Germline-derived CDR1 and CDR2 are SNHLY and FYNNEI. Trimming removed 6 bases at V and 8 bases at J, with 11 bases between. This CDR3 comprises 12 residues.

The rearrangement uses TRBV2 and TRBJ2-1, with D perhaps TRBD1 (6 bases). Specimen: sorted CD4+, CD8+, or CD8+CD57+ T cells (not recorded which) from PBMCs. This sequence originates from a human donor with aplastic anemia. CDR3 DNA sequence: TGTGCCAGCAGAACAGGGTCCGATGAGCAGTTCTTC. It encodes CASRTGSDEQFF. The whole variable domain, remainder taken from reference TRBV2 and TRBJ2-1, is EPEVTQTPSHQVTQMGQEVILRCVPISNHLYFYWYRQILGQKVEFLVSFYNNEISEKSEIFDDQFSVERPDGSNFTLKIRSTKLEDSAMYFCASRTGSDEQFFGPGTRLTVL.